The T cell receptor (beta chain) described here comes from a study of vaccination effects on CD4 cells after COVID-19 (dated 2022 in TCRdb). Study-level background: Across the study, the median time from the second dose to post-vaccine sampling was 72 days (range 14 to 241). A total of some eleven COVID-19 convalescent patients and a handful of SARS-CoV-2-naive healthy vaccine recipients were included in the full study. Cultures from other donors in the study were sequenced using the Oncomine TCR Beta short-read assay on an Illumina iSeq 100. The study compared SARS-CoV-2 spike-specific CD4+ TCR repertoires before and after mRNA vaccination in COVID-19 convalescent patients and infection-naive vaccine recipients.

Beyond this particular receptor, the publication reports: Among healthy vaccine recipients, nearly all vaccine-induced clones were SARS-CoV-2 mono-reactive, and just 1 of 255 was cross-reactive with common cold coronaviruses. The study was limited by a small number of convalescent patients and lacked early post-infection timepoints. At late post-vaccination timepoints, both infection-induced and vaccine-induced clones showed marked clonal contraction, consistent with waning T cell responses.

The method was the immunoSEQ multiplex PCR assay. TCR beta CDR3 sequencing was performed on DNA from the cultured, isolated CD4+ T cells. The authors' pipeline ran thus. The analysis removed non-productive TCR sequences, trimmed reads to the CDR3 region, and retained only CDR3s that were 7 or more amino acids long. The MANAFEST web app was used to pick out antigen-specific clonotypes by comparing their expansion in peptide wells with that in reference cultures. To count as positive, a clone had to show expansion at FDR<0.05 compared with the reference and with all other wells, an odds ratio above 5, and a frequency above 0.1% in two replicate wells. Cross-reactive clonotypes were defined as significantly expanded in SARS-CoV-2 spike wells and in at least one common cold coronavirus spike condition. CDR3 similarity was assessed by Levenshtein distance using the stringdist R package, and unrooted trees were constructed with ape in R 3.6.1. The clones in this table, taken by TCRdb from immuneACCESS, are in-frame only. Not every clone is retained; where verified, under half of the shortfall comes from an unresolved V gene, and the cause of the rest is unknown. The V and J calls and clone size were taken over from that table, and D and trimming were inferred from the DNA. Within this sample are about 59,000 clones, with about 78% of them counted one time only. The ten largest make up 1.5% to 2.5% of the sample.

Comment on this clone: Its antigen remains unidentified. No base qualities exist here, and no much larger clone lies one base off it.

To identify antigen-specific CD4+ T cell clonotypes by their expansion, the ViraFEST assay first stimulated PBMC with viral peptide pools and then applied TCR sequencing. After about 9 days of culture, CD4+ T cells were isolated with the EasySep CD4+ T cell isolation kit. Participants received two doses of either the BNT162b2 or the mRNA-1273 mRNA SARS-CoV-2 vaccine. Healthy vaccine recipients had no prior SARS-CoV-2 infection, confirmed by negative nucleocapsid antibodies before and after vaccination. Approximately 2 million PBMC per well were cultured in IMDM with roughly 5% human AB serum, 10 IU/ml IL-2 and gentamicin, plus 10 ug/ml peptides. Half of the culture medium was replaced with fresh IL-2-containing medium on days 3 and 7. Unless noted otherwise, every peptide stimulation condition was grown in triplicate wells. Using Ficoll-Paque Plus gradient centrifugation, PBMC were separated from whole blood and then either used fresh or cryopreserved at -140C. The overlapping peptide pools covered the spike proteins of SARS-CoV-2 as well as those of the common cold coronaviruses HCoV-NL63, HCoV-OC43 and HCoV-229E. The QIAamp micro DNA kit was used to extract genomic DNA from the cultured CD4+ T cells.

This TCR came from a human donor who received a COVID-19 vaccine. Source: CD4+ T cells from PBMCs cultured with HCoV-OC43 spike peptides, taken after COVID-19 vaccination. The cell subset or site label, as the study defines it: HCoV-OC43 spike overlapping peptide pool stimulation.

The nucleotide sequence is given as TGTGCCACCAGTGACCATCGTGGACAGGGGACTTACTCAAGCTCCTACAATGAGCAGTTCTTC. The resulting protein is CATSDHRGQGTYSSSYNEQFF. Recombination linked TRBV24-1 to TRBJ2-1, and TRBD1 matches 9 of the central bases. CDR3 length: 21 amino acids, cysteine to phenylalanine. CDR3 DNA only is kept here, 63 bases in frame from base 1. In the germline V gene, CDR1 corresponds to KGHDR and CDR2 to SFDVKD. V is cut back by 4 bases and J by 0 bases, with 18 bases in the junction unmatched.